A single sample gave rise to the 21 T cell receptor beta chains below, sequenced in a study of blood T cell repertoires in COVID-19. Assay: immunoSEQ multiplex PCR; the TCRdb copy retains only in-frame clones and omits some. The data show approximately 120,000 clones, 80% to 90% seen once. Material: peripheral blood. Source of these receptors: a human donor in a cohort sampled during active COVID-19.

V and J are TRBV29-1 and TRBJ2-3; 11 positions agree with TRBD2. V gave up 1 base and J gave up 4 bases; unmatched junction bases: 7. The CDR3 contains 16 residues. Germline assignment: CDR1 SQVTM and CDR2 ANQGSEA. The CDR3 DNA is TGCAGCGTTGAAGCGTTAGCGGGGGGGCCCTCAGATACGCAGTATTTT. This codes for CSVEALAGGPSDTQYF.

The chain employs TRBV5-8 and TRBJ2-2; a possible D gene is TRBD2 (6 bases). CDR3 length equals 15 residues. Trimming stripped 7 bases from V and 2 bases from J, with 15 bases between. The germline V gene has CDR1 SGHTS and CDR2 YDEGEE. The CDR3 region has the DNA TGTGCCAGCTTGGCGGCGGGGCTCAACACCGGGGAGCTGTTTTTT. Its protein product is CASLAAGLNTGELFF.

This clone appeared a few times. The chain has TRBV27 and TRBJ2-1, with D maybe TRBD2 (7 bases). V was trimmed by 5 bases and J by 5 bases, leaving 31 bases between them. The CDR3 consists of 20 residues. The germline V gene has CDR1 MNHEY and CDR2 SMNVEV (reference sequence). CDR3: CASSLKTRGGLRFGHNEQFF. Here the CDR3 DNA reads TGTGCCAGCAGTCTCAAAACTAGGGGGGGGCTGAGGTTTGGTCACAATGAGCAGTTCTTC.

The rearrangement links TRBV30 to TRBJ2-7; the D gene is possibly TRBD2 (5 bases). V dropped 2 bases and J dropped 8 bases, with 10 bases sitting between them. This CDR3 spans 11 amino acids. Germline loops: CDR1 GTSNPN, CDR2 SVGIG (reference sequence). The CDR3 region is CAWSIGKQQYF. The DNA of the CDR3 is TGTGCCTGGAGTATCGGGAAGCAGCAGTACTTC. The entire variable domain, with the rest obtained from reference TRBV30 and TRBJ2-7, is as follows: SQTIHQWPATLVQPVGSPLSLECTVEGTSNPNLYWYRQAAGRGLQLLFYSVGIGQISSEVPQNLSASRPQDRQFILSSKKLLLSDSGFYLCAWSIGKQQYFGPGTRLTVT.

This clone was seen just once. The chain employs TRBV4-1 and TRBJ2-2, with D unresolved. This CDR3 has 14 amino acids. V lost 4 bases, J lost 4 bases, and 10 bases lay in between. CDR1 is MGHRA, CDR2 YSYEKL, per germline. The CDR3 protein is CASSPRLSTGELFF. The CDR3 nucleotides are TGCGCCAGCAGCCCCCGTCTGAGCACCGGGGAGCTGTTTTTT.

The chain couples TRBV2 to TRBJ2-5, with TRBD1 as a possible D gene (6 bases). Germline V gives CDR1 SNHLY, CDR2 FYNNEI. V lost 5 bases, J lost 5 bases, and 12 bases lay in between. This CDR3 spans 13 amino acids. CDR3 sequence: CASSYGTRETQYF. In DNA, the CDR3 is TGTGCCAGCAGTTACGGGACACGGGAGACCCAGTACTTC.

The CDR3 here is CASRRTGDEKLFF. CDR3 DNA: TGTGCCAGCAGGAGGACAGGGGATGAAAAACTGTTTTTT. The chain joins TRBV2 to TRBJ1-4, with 9 bases that match TRBD1. The CDR3 is made up of 13 amino acids. The germline gives CDR1 SNHLY, CDR2 FYNNEI. V gave up 6 bases and J gave up 6 bases; unmatched junction bases: 2.

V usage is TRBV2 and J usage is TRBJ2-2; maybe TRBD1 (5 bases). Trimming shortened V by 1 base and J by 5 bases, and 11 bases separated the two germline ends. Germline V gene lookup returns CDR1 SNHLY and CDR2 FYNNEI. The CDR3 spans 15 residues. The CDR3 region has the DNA TGTGCCAGCAGTGAAGTTAGCAGACAGACCGGGGAGCTGTTTTTT. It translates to CASSEVSRQTGELFF.

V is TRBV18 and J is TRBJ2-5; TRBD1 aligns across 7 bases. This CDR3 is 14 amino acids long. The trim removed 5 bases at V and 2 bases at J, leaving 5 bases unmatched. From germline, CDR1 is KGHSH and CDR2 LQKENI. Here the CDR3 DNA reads TGTGCCAGCTCAACACGGACAGGTCAAGAGACCCAGTACTTC. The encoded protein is CASSTRTGQETQYF.

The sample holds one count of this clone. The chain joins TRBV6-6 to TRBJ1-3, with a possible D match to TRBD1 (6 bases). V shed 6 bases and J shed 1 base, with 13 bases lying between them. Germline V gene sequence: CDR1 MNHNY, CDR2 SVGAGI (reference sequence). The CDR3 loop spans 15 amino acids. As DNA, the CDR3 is TGTGCCAGCAGCAGACAGGTCGGATCTGGAAACACCATATATTTT. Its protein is CASSRQVGSGNTIYF.

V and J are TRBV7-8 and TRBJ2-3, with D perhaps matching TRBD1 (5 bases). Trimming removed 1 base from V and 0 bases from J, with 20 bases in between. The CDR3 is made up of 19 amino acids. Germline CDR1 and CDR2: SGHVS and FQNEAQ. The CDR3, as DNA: TGTGCCAGCAGCTTAGATGCTCTTCCGTGGGGCACGAGCACAGATACGCAGTATTTT. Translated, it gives CASSLDALPWGTSTDTQYF.

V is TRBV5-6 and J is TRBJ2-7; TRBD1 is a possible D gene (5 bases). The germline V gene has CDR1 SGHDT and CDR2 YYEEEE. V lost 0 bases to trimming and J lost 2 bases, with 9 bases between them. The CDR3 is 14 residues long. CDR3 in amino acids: CASSLGDSPYEQYF. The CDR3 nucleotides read TGTGCCAGCAGCTTGGGAGACAGTCCCTACGAGCAGTACTTC.

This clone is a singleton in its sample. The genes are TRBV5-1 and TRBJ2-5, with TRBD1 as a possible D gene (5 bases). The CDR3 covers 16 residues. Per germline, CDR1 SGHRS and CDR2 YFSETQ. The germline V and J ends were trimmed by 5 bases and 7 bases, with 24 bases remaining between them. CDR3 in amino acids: CASSGAPTDSVVTQYF. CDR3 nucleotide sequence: TGCGCCAGCAGTGGGGCACCGACGGATTCGGTTGTGACCCAGTACTTC.

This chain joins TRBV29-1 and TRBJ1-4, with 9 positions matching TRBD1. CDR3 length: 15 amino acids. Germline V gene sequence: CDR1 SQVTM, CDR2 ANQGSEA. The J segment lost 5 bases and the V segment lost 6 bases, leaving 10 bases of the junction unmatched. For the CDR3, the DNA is TGCAGCGTCGCGGGACAGGGAGTCGCGAATGAAAAACTGTTTTTT. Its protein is CSVAGQGVANEKLFF.

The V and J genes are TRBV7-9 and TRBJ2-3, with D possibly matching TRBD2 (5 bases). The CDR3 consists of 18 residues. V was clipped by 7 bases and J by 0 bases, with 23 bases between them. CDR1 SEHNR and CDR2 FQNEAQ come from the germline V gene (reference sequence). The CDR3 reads CASNPPLRGYSSTDTQYF. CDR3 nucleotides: TGTGCCAGCAACCCACCATTACGGGGTTACTCTAGCACAGATACGCAGTATTTT. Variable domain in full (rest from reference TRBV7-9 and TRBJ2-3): DTGVSQNPRHKITKRGQNVTFRCDPISEHNRLYWYRQTLGQGPEFLTYFQNEAQLEKSRLLSDRFSAERPKGSFSTLEIQRTEQGDSAMYLCASNPPLRGYSSTDTQYFGPGTRLTVL.

CDR3 nucleotides: TGTGCCAGCAGCCCTCGACAGGTCCTGGAGGAAAAACTGTTTTTT. Translating it yields CASSPRQVLEEKLFF. This chain joins TRBV7-2 and TRBJ1-4; tentative D call: TRBD1 (6 bases). This CDR3 has 15 residues. The V gene lost 5 bases and the J gene lost 8 bases, with 18 bases spanning the gap. Germline CDR1 reads SGHTA; CDR2 reads FQGNSA.

The CDR3 coding sequence is TGTGCCAGCAGCCCGGACAGCCTTTCCTACAATGAGCAGTTCTTC. Translation: CASSPDSLSYNEQFF. The chain employs TRBV9 and TRBJ2-1, with a weak D call TRBD1 (6 bases). Trimming stripped 4 bases from V and 1 base from J, with 12 bases between. The CDR3 has 15 residues. The V gene's germline CDR1 is SGDLS and CDR2 YYNGEE.

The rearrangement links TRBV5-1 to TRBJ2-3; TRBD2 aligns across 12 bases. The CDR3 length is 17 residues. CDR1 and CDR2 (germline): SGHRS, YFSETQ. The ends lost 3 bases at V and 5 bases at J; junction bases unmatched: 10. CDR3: CASSSAASGGAVDTQYF. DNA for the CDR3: TGCGCCAGCAGCTCGGCAGCTAGCGGGGGGGCCGTAGATACGCAGTATTTT.

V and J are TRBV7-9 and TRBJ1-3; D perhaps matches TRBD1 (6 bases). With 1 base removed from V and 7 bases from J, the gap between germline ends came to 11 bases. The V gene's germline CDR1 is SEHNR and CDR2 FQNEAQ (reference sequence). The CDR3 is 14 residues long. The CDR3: CASSLDGGLNTIYF. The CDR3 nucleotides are TGTGCCAGCAGCTTAGATGGGGGCCTGAACACCATATATTTT.

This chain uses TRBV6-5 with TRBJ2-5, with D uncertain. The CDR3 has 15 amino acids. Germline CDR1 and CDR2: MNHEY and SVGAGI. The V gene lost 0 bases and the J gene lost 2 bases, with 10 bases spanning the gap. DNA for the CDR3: TGTGCCAGCAGTTACTCGTATTCTTTTCAAGAGACCCAGTACTTC. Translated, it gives CASSYSYSFQETQYF.

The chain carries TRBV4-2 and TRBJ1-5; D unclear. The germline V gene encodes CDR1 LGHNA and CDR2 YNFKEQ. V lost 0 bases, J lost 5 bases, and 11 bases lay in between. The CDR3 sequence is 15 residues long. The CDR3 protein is CASSQEAVRDQPQHF. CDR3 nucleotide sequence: TGTGCCAGCAGCCAAGAAGCGGTACGGGATCAGCCCCAGCATTTT.